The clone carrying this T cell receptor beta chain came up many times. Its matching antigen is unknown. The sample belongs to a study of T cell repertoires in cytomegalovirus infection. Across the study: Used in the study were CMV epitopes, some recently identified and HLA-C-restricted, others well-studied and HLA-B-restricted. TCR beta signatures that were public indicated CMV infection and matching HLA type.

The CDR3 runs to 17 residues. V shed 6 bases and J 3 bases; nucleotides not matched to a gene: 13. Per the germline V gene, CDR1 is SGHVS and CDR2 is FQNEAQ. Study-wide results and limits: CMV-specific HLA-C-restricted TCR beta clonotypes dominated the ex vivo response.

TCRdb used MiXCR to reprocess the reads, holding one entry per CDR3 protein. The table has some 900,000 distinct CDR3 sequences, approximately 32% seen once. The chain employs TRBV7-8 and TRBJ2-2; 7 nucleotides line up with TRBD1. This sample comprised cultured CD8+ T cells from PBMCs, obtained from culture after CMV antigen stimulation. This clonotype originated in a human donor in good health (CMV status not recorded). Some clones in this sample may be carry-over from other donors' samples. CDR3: CASSWSSRGPDTGELFF. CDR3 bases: TGTGCCAGCAGTTGGTCAAGTAGGGGGCCTGACACCGGGGAGCTGTTTTTT.